The sequence of this T cell receptor beta chain was determined in a study of blood T cell repertoires in COVID-19. Looking at the study overall: Specimens from acute and convalescent COVID-19 originated in the United States, Italy and Spain.

Clones were read by immunoSEQ multiplex PCR, and TCRdb kept only the in-frame ones, dropping some. This repertoire shows roughly 400,000 clones, around 91% found once; its top ten account for around 0.6%. V was pared by 3 bases and J by 4 bases, with 8 bases of the junction left unmatched. CDR3 length: 17 residues. Germline CDR1 and CDR2: LNHDA and SQIVND (reference sequence). Residents of 24 US areas, aged about 18 to 89 years, made up the participants. What was sequenced was PBMCs or T cells enriched from blood (not recorded which). The chain carries TRBV19 and TRBJ1-6; 8 bases map to TRBD1. The clonotype originates from a man aged 18 to 30 who had recovered from COVID-19. CDR3 nucleotides: TGTGCCAGTAGTATTACCCGACAGGGGTGGTATAATTCACCCCTCCACTTT. Its translation is CASSITRQGWYNSPLHF.